This TCR beta chain was obtained from a study of OX40 agonist ivuxolimab in advanced cancers. TCRdb's table, derived via immunoSEQ multiplex PCR, lists solely in-frame clones and lacks some. This sample has roughly 67,000 clones, with roughly 88% found just once. The V gene lost 4 bases and the J gene lost 1 base, with 10 bases spanning the gap. Germline V lookup: CDR1 SQVTM, CDR2 ANQGSEA. The CDR3 is made up of 13 amino acids. The rearrangement uses TRBV29-1 and TRBJ1-1; D is unresolved. The specimen comprised CD4+ or CD8+ T cells sorted from blood, sampled in a trial of the OX40 agonist ivuxolimab. The sequence was obtained from an adult with an advanced solid tumor such as melanoma, head and neck, liver or kidney cancer. The CDR3 nucleotides are TGCAGCGTTGGACCCCAGCCGAACACTGAAGCTTTCTTT. Residues: CSVGPQPNTEAFF.